Listed below are T cell receptor beta chains from one sample, sequenced in a study of T cell changes during pregnancy in multiple sclerosis. TCRdb's copy holds only in-frame clones and misses some; the assay was immunoSEQ multiplex PCR. The table lists under 40,000 clones, roughly 93% of them singletons. The sequencing here drew on peripheral blood, taken in the second trimester of pregnancy. These receptor sequences come from a female donor in good health, enrolled as a control in a pregnancy study. Each CDR3 is given with its conserved first and last residue. Each record gives: clone size, V gene, J gene, D gene, CDR3 protein, CDR3 DNA. A D gene is named only where the DNA matches it firmly. Not all rows give a size; the values are once, few, many and, for expanded clones, a class.

clone size: NA; V gene: TRBV6-1; J gene: TRBJ2-7; D gene: TRBD1; CDR3 protein: CASREGQGEAYEQYF; CDR3 DNA: TGTGCCAGCAGGGAGGGACAGGGGGAAGCCTACGAGCAGTACTTC
clone size: once; V gene: TRBV6-1; J gene: TRBJ2-4; D gene: NA; CDR3 protein: CASSEDPEGGNIQYF; CDR3 DNA: TGTGCCAGCAGTGAAGACCCAGAAGGAGGAAACATTCAGTACTTC
clone size: NA; V gene: TRBV5-1; J gene: TRBJ1-2; D gene: NA; CDR3 protein: CASSLRQGYGYTF; CDR3 DNA: TGCGCCAGCAGCTTGCGGCAGGGATATGGCTACACCTTC
clone size: NA; V gene: TRBV19; J gene: TRBJ1-5; D gene: TRBD1; CDR3 protein: CASTLTGTSNQPQHF; CDR3 DNA: TGTGCCAGTACTCTGACAGGGACTAGCAATCAGCCCCAGCATTTT
clone size: NA; V gene: TRBV11-3; J gene: TRBJ1-1; D gene: NA; CDR3 protein: CASSTGLGEAFF; CDR3 DNA: TGTGCCAGCTCGACAGGCTTAGGTGAAGCTTTCTTT
clone size: once; V gene: TRBV5-6; J gene: TRBJ2-3; D gene: NA; CDR3 protein: CASTRNQGDTQYF; CDR3 DNA: TGTGCCAGCACTCGAAACCAGGGAGATACGCAGTATTTT
clone size: once; V gene: TRBV30; J gene: TRBJ2-7; D gene: NA; CDR3 protein: CAWMAVPTYEQYF; CDR3 DNA: TGTGCCTGGATGGCTGTCCCCACCTACGAGCAGTACTTC
clone size: NA; V gene: TRBV19; J gene: TRBJ1-5; D gene: NA; CDR3 protein: CASSMGRGDQPQHF; CDR3 DNA: TGTGCCAGTAGTATGGGCAGGGGAGATCAGCCCCAGCATTTT
clone size: NA; V gene: TRBV18; J gene: TRBJ1-6; D gene: NA; CDR3 protein: CASSPLYLYNSPLHF; CDR3 DNA: TGTGCCAGCTCACCACTATACCTATATAATTCACCCCTCCACTTT
clone size: NA; V gene: TRBV7-2; J gene: TRBJ2-7; D gene: TRBD1; CDR3 protein: CASSTDRVYEQYF; CDR3 DNA: TGTGCCAGCAGCACCGACAGGGTCTACGAGCAGTACTTC
clone size: NA; V gene: TRBV13; J gene: TRBJ2-7; D gene: NA; CDR3 protein: CASSLVQGNIGEQYF; CDR3 DNA: TGTGCCAGCAGCTTAGTGCAGGGTAATATTGGCGAGCAGTACTTC
clone size: NA; V gene: TRBV30; J gene: TRBJ1-3; D gene: TRBD1; CDR3 protein: CAWDREPGNTIYF; CDR3 DNA: TGTGCTTGGGACAGGGAGCCTGGAAACACCATATATTTT
clone size: NA; V gene: TRBV11-3; J gene: TRBJ1-2; D gene: TRBD1; CDR3 protein: CASSSDRGYGYTF; CDR3 DNA: TGTGCCAGCAGCTCGGACAGGGGCTATGGCTACACCTTC
clone size: NA; V gene: TRBV19; J gene: TRBJ1-5; D gene: NA; CDR3 protein: CAAPTAKYSNQPQHF; CDR3 DNA: TGTGCCGCCCCGACAGCAAAGTATAGCAATCAGCCCCAGCATTTT
clone size: NA; V gene: TRBV27; J gene: TRBJ2-1; D gene: TRBD2; CDR3 protein: CASSLLGLAGGPYNEQFF; CDR3 DNA: TGTGCCAGCAGTCTCTTGGGACTAGCGGGAGGACCCTACAATGAGCAGTTCTTC
clone size: NA; V gene: TRBV7-9; J gene: TRBJ1-2; D gene: NA; CDR3 protein: CASSHLTGYYGYTF; CDR3 DNA: TGTGCCAGCAGCCACCTAACAGGGTACTATGGCTACACCTTC
clone size: NA; V gene: TRBV9; J gene: TRBJ2-5; D gene: TRBD2; CDR3 protein: CASSMGLAPQETQYF; CDR3 DNA: TGTGCCAGCAGCATGGGACTAGCGCCCCAAGAGACCCAGTACTTC
clone size: NA; V gene: TRBV29-1; J gene: TRBJ1-1; D gene: NA; CDR3 protein: CSVGRENTEAFF; CDR3 DNA: TGCAGCGTTGGGAGGGAGAACACTGAAGCTTTCTTT
clone size: NA; V gene: TRBV7-8; J gene: TRBJ1-1; D gene: NA; CDR3 protein: CASSTRTLNTEAFF; CDR3 DNA: TGTGCCAGCAGCACTCGGACATTGAACACTGAAGCTTTCTTT
clone size: NA; V gene: TRBV6-6; J gene: TRBJ2-7; D gene: TRBD2; CDR3 protein: CASSYGGGTYEQYF; CDR3 DNA: TGTGCCAGCAGTTACGGCGGGGGAACGTACGAGCAGTACTTC
clone size: NA; V gene: TRBV7-2; J gene: TRBJ2-3; D gene: TRBD2; CDR3 protein: CASSLVASGGYSGTQYF; CDR3 DNA: TGTGCCAGCAGCTTAGTGGCTAGCGGGGGTTATTCGGGTACGCAGTATTTT
clone size: NA; V gene: TRBV4-3; J gene: TRBJ2-1; D gene: NA; CDR3 protein: CASSPRVSSYNEQFF; CDR3 DNA: TGCGCCAGCAGCCCCAGGGTATCATCCTACAATGAGCAGTTCTTC
clone size: NA; V gene: TRBV15; J gene: TRBJ2-1; D gene: TRBD2; CDR3 protein: CATSWTSGGADEQFF; CDR3 DNA: TGTGCCACCAGTTGGACTAGCGGGGGGGCCGATGAGCAGTTCTTC
clone size: once; V gene: TRBV29-1; J gene: TRBJ1-1; D gene: NA; CDR3 protein: CSVRGSGTEAFF; CDR3 DNA: TGCAGCGTAAGGGGGAGCGGCACTGAAGCTTTCTTT
clone size: NA; V gene: TRBV9; J gene: TRBJ2-5; D gene: TRBD2; CDR3 protein: CASSVATSGRRETQYF; CDR3 DNA: TGTGCCAGCAGCGTAGCTACTAGCGGGAGGCGGGAGACCCAGTACTTC
clone size: NA; V gene: TRBV7-9; J gene: TRBJ1-2; D gene: NA; CDR3 protein: CASSTGQNLNYGYTF; CDR3 DNA: TGTGCCAGCAGTACCGGACAGAACCTTAACTATGGCTACACCTTC
clone size: NA; V gene: TRBV6-5; J gene: TRBJ2-7; D gene: TRBD1; CDR3 protein: CASRWGQAPYEQYF; CDR3 DNA: TGTGCCAGCAGATGGGGACAGGCCCCCTACGAGCAGTACTTC
clone size: once; V gene: TRBV13; J gene: TRBJ1-5; D gene: TRBD1; CDR3 protein: CASSLRQGDQTQHF; CDR3 DNA: TGTGCCAGCAGCCTCCGACAGGGAGATCAGACCCAGCATTTT
clone size: once; V gene: TRBV6-4; J gene: TRBJ1-4; D gene: NA; CDR3 protein: CASSPGEGNEKLFF; CDR3 DNA: TGTGCCAGCAGTCCAGGGGAGGGGAATGAAAAACTGTTTTTT
clone size: NA; V gene: TRBV6-6; J gene: TRBJ1-5; D gene: NA; CDR3 protein: CASRPRALNQPQHF; CDR3 DNA: TGTGCCAGCAGGCCCAGGGCCTTGAATCAGCCCCAGCATTTT
clone size: once; V gene: TRBV4-2; J gene: TRBJ2-7; D gene: NA; CDR3 protein: CASSHSRGGVGYEQYF; CDR3 DNA: TGTGCCAGCAGCCATAGTCGGGGCGGGGTCGGATACGAGCAGTACTTC
clone size: NA; V gene: TRBV19; J gene: TRBJ1-5; D gene: NA; CDR3 protein: CASSSWDTGQPQHF; CDR3 DNA: TGTGCCAGTAGTAGCTGGGACACTGGGCAGCCCCAGCATTTT
clone size: NA; V gene: TRBV19; J gene: TRBJ1-2; D gene: TRBD1; CDR3 protein: CASRGNRDRSHGYTF; CDR3 DNA: TGTGCCAGTAGGGGGAACCGGGACAGGTCACATGGCTACACCTTC
clone size: NA; V gene: TRBV9; J gene: TRBJ1-4; D gene: NA; CDR3 protein: CASSGSGTTNEKLFF; CDR3 DNA: TGTGCCAGCAGTGGGAGCGGGACAACTAATGAAAAACTGTTTTTT
clone size: once; V gene: TRBV9; J gene: TRBJ1-2; D gene: NA; CDR3 protein: CASSVTPSANYGYTF; CDR3 DNA: TGTGCCAGCAGCGTAACCCCCTCGGCTAACTATGGCTACACCTTC
clone size: NA; V gene: TRBV6-5; J gene: TRBJ2-4; D gene: NA; CDR3 protein: CASSYGPVAKNIQYF; CDR3 DNA: TGTGCCAGCAGTTACGGGCCCGTAGCCAAAAACATTCAGTACTTC
clone size: NA; V gene: TRBV11-1; J gene: TRBJ2-5; D gene: NA; CDR3 protein: CASSQRPQQGGRVMTQYF; CDR3 DNA: TGTGCCAGCAGCCAGCGTCCCCAGCAGGGTGGTCGAGTAATGACCCAGTACTTC
clone size: NA; V gene: TRBV11-2; J gene: TRBJ1-1; D gene: TRBD1; CDR3 protein: CASRGQGATTEAFF; CDR3 DNA: TGTGCCAGCAGGGGACAGGGGGCGACCACTGAAGCTTTCTTT
clone size: NA; V gene: TRBV19; J gene: TRBJ1-1; D gene: TRBD1; CDR3 protein: CASTRRGQGFMNTEAFF; CDR3 DNA: TGTGCCAGTACCCGGAGGGGACAGGGATTTATGAACACTGAAGCTTTCTTT
clone size: NA; V gene: TRBV5-1; J gene: TRBJ2-1; D gene: NA; CDR3 protein: CASSPQPTTSTLANSYNEQFF; CDR3 DNA: TGCGCCAGCAGCCCTCAGCCCACAACTAGCACGTTGGCCAATTCCTACAATGAGCAGTTCTTC
clone size: NA; V gene: TRBV9; J gene: TRBJ2-7; D gene: TRBD2; CDR3 protein: CASSVVGGAYEQYF; CDR3 DNA: TGTGCCAGCAGCGTAGTTGGGGGGGCCTACGAGCAGTACTTC
clone size: NA; V gene: TRBV10-1; J gene: TRBJ2-7; D gene: NA; CDR3 protein: CASSGQGDEQYF; CDR3 DNA: TGCGCCAGCAGCGGACAAGGCGACGAGCAGTACTTC
clone size: NA; V gene: TRBV7-9; J gene: TRBJ1-1; D gene: TRBD1; CDR3 protein: CASQPTGQKNTEAFF; CDR3 DNA: TGTGCCAGCCAGCCCACGGGACAGAAGAACACTGAAGCTTTCTTT
clone size: NA; V gene: TRBV7-7; J gene: TRBJ2-2; D gene: TRBD2; CDR3 protein: CASSHPTSGGNTGELFF; CDR3 DNA: TGTGCCAGCAGCCACCCGACTAGCGGGGGGAACACCGGGGAGCTGTTTTTT
clone size: NA; V gene: TRBV5-4; J gene: TRBJ1-1; D gene: NA; CDR3 protein: CASSLAGNSGTEAFF; CDR3 DNA: TGTGCCAGCAGCTTGGCCGGGAACTCCGGCACTGAAGCTTTCTTT
clone size: NA; V gene: TRBV6-5; J gene: TRBJ2-2; D gene: NA; CDR3 protein: CATRAGGELFF; CDR3 DNA: TGTGCCACCAGGGCGGGCGGGGAGCTGTTTTTT
clone size: NA; V gene: TRBV19; J gene: TRBJ1-2; D gene: TRBD1; CDR3 protein: CASRGGQGKDYGYTF; CDR3 DNA: TGTGCCAGTAGGGGAGGACAGGGGAAAGACTATGGCTACACCTTC
clone size: NA; V gene: TRBV29-1; J gene: TRBJ2-1; D gene: NA; CDR3 protein: CSVERQVSYNEQFF; CDR3 DNA: TGCAGCGTTGAACGGCAGGTCTCCTACAATGAGCAGTTCTTC
clone size: NA; V gene: TRBV5-4; J gene: TRBJ2-5; D gene: TRBD2; CDR3 protein: CASSLTGTSARGETQYF; CDR3 DNA: TGTGCCAGCAGCTTGACCGGGACTAGCGCCCGGGGGGAGACCCAGTACTTC
clone size: few; V gene: TRBV19; J gene: TRBJ2-2; D gene: NA; CDR3 protein: CASSMLTGELFF; CDR3 DNA: TGTGCCAGTAGTATGCTAACCGGGGAGCTGTTTTTT
clone size: NA; V gene: TRBV7-3; J gene: TRBJ2-3; D gene: NA; CDR3 protein: CASRVRGGEAPKSQYF; CDR3 DNA: TGTGCCAGCCGGGTTCGAGGGGGGGAGGCCCCTAAGTCGCAGTATTTT